This paragraph reports one TCR beta chain. There are a few counts of this clonotype. The target of this receptor is not known. No base quality values were provided; no much bigger clone lies one nucleotide off. This sample was included in a study of patients and donors after allogeneic stem cell transplantation (dated by TCRdb to between 2020 and 2021). The library was built by means of RT-PCR. Instrument used: NextSeq 550. TCRdb reprocessing: public reads trimmed at Q25 with fastp, clones called with MiXCR, in-frame beta chains kept. CDR3 protein sequences are deduplicated, and each keeps its most common genes and DNA. The sample table contains about 960,000 distinct CDR3 sequences; only one count was recorded for about a sixth of them. The ten largest clones capture 5% to 6.5% of the sample. The CDR3 covers 13 residues, taking in both the cysteine and the phenylalanine. The sequence is cut down to CDR3 DNA, 39 bases in frame from base 1. The germline V gene (reference sequence) gives CDR1 as LGHDT and CDR2 as YNNKEL. A distance of 11 bases separates the germline ends of V and J, which lose 8 bases and 0 bases respectively.

The material sequenced was blood, either unsorted or a sorted T cell fraction (not recorded which). Recombination joined TRBV3-1 with TRBJ2-7; the D gene is perhaps TRBD1, from 5 matching bases. The sequence was collected from a human donor who was either an allogeneic HSCT recipient or a stem cell or donor lymphocyte infusion donor (not recorded which). It is not recorded whose cells these are; they may come from a transplant donor. The DNA sequence is given as TGTGCCAGCTGGGGCCTATACTCCTACGAGCAGTACTTC. The resulting protein is CASWGLYSYEQYF.